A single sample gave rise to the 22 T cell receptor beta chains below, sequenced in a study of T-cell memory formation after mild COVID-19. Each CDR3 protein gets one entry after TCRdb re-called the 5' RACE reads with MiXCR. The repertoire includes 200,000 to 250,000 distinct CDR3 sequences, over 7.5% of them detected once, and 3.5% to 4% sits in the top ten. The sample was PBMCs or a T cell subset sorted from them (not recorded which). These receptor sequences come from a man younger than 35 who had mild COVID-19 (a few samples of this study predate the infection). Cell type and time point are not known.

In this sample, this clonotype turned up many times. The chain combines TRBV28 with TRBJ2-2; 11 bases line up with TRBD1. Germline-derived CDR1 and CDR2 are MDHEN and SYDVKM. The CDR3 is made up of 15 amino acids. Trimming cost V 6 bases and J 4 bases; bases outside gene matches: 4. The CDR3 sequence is CASRMGQGVTGELFF. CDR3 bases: TGTGCCAGCAGGATGGGACAGGGGGTCACCGGGGAGCTGTTTTTT.

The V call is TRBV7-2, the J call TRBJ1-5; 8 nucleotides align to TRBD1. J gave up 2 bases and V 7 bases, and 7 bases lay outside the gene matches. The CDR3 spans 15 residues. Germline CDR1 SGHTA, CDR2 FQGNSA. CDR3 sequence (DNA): TGTGCCAGCACCCCCCGGGGACAGGGCAATCAGCCCCAGCATTTT. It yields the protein CASTPRGQGNQPQHF.

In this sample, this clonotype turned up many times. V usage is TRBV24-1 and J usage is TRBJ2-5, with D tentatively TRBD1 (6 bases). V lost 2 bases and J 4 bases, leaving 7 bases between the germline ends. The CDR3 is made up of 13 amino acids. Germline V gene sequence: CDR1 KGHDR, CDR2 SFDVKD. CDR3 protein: CATSDWTAETQYF. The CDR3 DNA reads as TGTGCCACCAGTGATTGGACAGCAGAGACCCAGTACTTC.

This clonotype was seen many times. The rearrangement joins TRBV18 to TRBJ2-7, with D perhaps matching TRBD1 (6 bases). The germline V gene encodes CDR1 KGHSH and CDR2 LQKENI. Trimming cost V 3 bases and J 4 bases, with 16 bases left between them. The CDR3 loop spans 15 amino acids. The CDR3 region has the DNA TGTGCCAGCTCACCCCCTGGGGGACAACTTTACGAGCAGTACTTC. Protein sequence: CASSPPGGQLYEQYF.

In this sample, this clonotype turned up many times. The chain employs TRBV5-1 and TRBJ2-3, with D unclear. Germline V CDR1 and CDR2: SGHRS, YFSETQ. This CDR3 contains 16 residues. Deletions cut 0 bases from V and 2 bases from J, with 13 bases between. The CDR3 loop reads CASSLGLIQTTDTQYF. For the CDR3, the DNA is TGCGCCAGCAGCTTGGGCCTAATCCAAACCACAGATACGCAGTATTTT.

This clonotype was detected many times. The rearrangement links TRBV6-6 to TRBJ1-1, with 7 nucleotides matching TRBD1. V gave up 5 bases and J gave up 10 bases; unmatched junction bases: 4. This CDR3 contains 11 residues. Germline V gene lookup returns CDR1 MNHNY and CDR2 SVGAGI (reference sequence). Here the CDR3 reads CASSPQGTAFF. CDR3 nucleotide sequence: TGTGCCAGCAGTCCACAGGGGACAGCTTTCTTT.

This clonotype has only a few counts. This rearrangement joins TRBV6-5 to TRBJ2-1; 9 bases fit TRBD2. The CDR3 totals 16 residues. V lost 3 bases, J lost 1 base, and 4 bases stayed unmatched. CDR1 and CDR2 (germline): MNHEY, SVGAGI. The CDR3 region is CASSYSGGHSYNEQFF. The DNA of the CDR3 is TGTGCCAGCAGTTATAGCGGGGGCCATTCCTACAATGAGCAGTTCTTC.

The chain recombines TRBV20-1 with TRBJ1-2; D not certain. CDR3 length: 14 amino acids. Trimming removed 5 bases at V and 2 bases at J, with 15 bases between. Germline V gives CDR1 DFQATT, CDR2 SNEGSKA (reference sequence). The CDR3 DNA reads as TGCAGTGCTTTCTCGACTCTAATAAACTATGGCTACACCTTC. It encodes CSAFSTLINYGYTF.

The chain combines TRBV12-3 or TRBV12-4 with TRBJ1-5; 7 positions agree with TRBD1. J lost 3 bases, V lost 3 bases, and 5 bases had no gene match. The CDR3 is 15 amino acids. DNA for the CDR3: TGTGCCAGCAGTTTGTCCGGGACAGCCAATCAGCCCCAGCATTTT. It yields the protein CASSLSGTANQPQHF.

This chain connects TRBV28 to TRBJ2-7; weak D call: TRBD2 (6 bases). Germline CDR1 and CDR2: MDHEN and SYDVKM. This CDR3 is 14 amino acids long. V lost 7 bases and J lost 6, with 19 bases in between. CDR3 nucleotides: TGTGCCAGCATGGAAGCAGGGAGGAAATCCGAGCAGTACTTC. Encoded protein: CASMEAGRKSEQYF.

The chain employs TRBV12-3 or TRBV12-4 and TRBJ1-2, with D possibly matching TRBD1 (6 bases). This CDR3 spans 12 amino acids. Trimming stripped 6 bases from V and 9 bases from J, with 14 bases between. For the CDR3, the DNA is TGTGCCAGCAGCCCGCCACAGGGCAGCTACACCTTC. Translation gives CASSPPQGSYTF.

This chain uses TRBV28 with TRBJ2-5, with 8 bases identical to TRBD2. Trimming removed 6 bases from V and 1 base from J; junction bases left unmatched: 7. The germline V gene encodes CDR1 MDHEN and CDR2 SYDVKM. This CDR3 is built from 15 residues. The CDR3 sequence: CASSGSGVTQETQYF. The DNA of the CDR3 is TGTGCCAGCAGCGGTAGCGGGGTTACCCAAGAGACCCAGTACTTC.

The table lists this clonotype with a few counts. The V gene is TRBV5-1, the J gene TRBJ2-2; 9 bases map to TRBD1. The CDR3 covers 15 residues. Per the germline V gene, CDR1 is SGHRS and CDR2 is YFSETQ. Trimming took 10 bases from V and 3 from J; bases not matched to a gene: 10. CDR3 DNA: TGCGCCGTTGGGACAGGGCGCGGGGACACCGGGGAGCTGTTTTTT. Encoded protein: CAVGTGRGDTGELFF. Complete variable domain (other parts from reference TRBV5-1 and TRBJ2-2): KAGVTQTPRYLIKTRGQQVTLSCSPISGHRSVSWYQQTPGQGLQFLFEYFSETQRNKGNFPGRFSGRQFSNSRSEMNVSTLELGDSALYLCAVGTGRGDTGELFFGEGSRLTVL.

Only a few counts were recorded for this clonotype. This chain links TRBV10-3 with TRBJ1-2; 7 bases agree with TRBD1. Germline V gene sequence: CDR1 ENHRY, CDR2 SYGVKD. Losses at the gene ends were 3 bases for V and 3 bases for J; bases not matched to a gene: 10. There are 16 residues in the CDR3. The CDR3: CAISDYGAGQYYGYTF. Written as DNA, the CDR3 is TGTGCCATCAGTGACTACGGGGCGGGACAGTACTATGGCTACACCTTC.

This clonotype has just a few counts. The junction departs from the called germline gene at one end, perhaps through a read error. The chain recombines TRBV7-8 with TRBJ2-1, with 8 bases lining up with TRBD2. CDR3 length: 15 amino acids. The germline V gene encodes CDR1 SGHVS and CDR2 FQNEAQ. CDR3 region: CASSLIRRGDKEQFF. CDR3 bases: TGTGCCAGCAGCTTAATTCGGCGGGGGGACAAGGAGCAGTTCTTC.

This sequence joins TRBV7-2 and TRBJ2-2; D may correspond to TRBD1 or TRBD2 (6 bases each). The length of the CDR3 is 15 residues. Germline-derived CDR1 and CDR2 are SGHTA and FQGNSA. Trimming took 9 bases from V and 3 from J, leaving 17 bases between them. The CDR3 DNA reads TGTGCCAGTTCTAAGGGGGGCGCGGACACCGGGGAGCTGTTTTTT. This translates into CASSKGGADTGELFF.

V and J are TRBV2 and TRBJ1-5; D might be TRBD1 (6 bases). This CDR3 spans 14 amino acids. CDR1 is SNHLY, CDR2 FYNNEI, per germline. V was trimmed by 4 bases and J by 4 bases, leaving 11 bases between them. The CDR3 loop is CASSGGQKNQPQHF. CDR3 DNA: TGTGCCAGCAGTGGCGGACAGAAAAATCAGCCCCAGCATTTT.

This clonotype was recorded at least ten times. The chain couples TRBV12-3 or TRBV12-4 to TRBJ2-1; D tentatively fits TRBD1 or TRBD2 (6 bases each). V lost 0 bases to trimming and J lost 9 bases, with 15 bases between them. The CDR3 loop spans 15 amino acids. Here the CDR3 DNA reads TGTGCCAGCAGTTTAGCGGACCGGGGGCTGGGTGAGCAGTTCTTC. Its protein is CASSLADRGLGEQFF.

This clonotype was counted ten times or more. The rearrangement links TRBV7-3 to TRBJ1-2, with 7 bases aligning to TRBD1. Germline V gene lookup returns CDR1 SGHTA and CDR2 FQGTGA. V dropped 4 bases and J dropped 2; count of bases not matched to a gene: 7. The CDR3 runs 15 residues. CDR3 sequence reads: CASSSTGEVNYGYTF. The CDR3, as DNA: TGTGCCAGCAGCTCTACAGGGGAAGTAAACTATGGCTACACCTTC.

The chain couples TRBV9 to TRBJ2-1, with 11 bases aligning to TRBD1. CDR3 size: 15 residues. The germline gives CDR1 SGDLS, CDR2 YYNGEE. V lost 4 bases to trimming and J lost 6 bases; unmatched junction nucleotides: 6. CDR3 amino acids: CASSFTGQGGNEQFF. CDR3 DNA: TGTGCCAGCAGCTTCACGGGACAGGGGGGCAATGAGCAGTTCTTC.

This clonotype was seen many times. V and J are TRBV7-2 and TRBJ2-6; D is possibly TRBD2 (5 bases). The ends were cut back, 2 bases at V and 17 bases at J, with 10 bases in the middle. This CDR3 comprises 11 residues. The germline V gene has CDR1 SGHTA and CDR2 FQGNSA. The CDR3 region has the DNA TGTGCCAGCAGCTTACGAGGGCCCTTGACTTTC. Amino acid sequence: CASSLRGPLTF. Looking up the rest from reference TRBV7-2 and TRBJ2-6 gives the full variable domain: GAGVSQSPSNKVTEKGKDVELRCDPISGHTALYWYRQSLGQGLEFLIYFQGNSAPDKSGLPSDRFSAERTGGSVSTLTIQRTQQEDSAVYLCASSLRGPLTFGAGSRLTVL.

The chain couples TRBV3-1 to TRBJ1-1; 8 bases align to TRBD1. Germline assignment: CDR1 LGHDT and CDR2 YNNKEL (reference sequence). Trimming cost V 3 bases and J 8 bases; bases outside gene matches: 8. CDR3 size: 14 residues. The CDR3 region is CASSQGQVRVEAFF. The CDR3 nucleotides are TGTGCCAGCAGCCAGGGACAGGTTCGTGTGGAAGCTTTCTTT.